Listed below are T cell receptor beta chains from one sample, sequenced in a study of blood T cell repertoires in COVID-19. TCRdb's copy holds only in-frame clones and misses some; the assay was immunoSEQ multiplex PCR. The sample consists of about 350,000 clones, approximately 86% of them appearing once. Sequenced: peripheral blood. The receptor source for this set is a man aged 25 to 40 with COVID-19, enrolled during active disease. CDR3s include the opening cysteine and the closing phenylalanine or tryptophan. D genes are given only for firm matches. Expanded clones are given a class, and other clones once, few, many or no size at all.

V gene: TRBV3-1/TRBV3-2
D gene: TRBD2
J gene: TRBJ2-2
clone size: NA
CDR3 DNA: TGTGCCAGCACCAAAGCCCGTCTAGCGGGGGGGCCGAACACCGGGGAGCTGTTTTTT
CDR3 protein: CASTKARLAGGPNTGELFF

V gene: TRBV2
D gene: NA
J gene: TRBJ1-5
clone size: NA
CDR3 DNA: TGTGCCAGCAGCCAGGTCCACGGGGTGTATAGCAATCAGCCCCAGCATTTT
CDR3 protein: CASSQVHGVYSNQPQHF

V gene: TRBV7-8
D gene: TRBD1
J gene: TRBJ2-5
clone size: NA
CDR3 DNA: TGTGCCAGCAGCCAAGAGACAGGGGGCATTATAAAGACCCAGTACTTC
CDR3 protein: CASSQETGGIIKTQYF

V gene: TRBV7-2
D gene: NA
J gene: TRBJ1-1
clone size: NA
CDR3 DNA: TGTGCCAGCAGCCCCCTGACACGCGCTGAAGCTTTCTTT
CDR3 protein: CASSPLTRAEAFF

V gene: TRBV3-1/TRBV3-2
D gene: NA
J gene: TRBJ1-3
clone size: NA
CDR3 DNA: TGTGCCAGCAGTAAAGCGGGATTTATGAGGGTGGGCGGAAACACCATATATTTT
CDR3 protein: CASSKAGFMRVGGNTIYF

V gene: TRBV6-6
D gene: TRBD1
J gene: TRBJ1-5
clone size: NA
CDR3 DNA: TGTGCCAGCAGTTACTTAGGGGGCAGCAATCAGCCCCAGCATTTT
CDR3 protein: CASSYLGGSNQPQHF

V gene: TRBV7-9
D gene: NA
J gene: TRBJ1-1
clone size: NA
CDR3 DNA: TGTGCCAGCAGCCTCACAGGGCTGAACACTGAAGCTTTCTTT
CDR3 protein: CASSLTGLNTEAFF

V gene: TRBV18
D gene: NA
J gene: TRBJ2-7
clone size: NA
CDR3 DNA: TGTGCCAGCTCACCACCCGCGGGGGCCGCCTACGAGCAGTACTTC
CDR3 protein: CASSPPAGAAYEQYF

V gene: TRBV28
D gene: TRBD2
J gene: TRBJ2-7
clone size: NA
CDR3 DNA: TGTGCCAGCAGTTTGGGCGGGAGCTCCTACGAGCAGTACTTC
CDR3 protein: CASSLGGSSYEQYF

V gene: TRBV5-6
D gene: TRBD1
J gene: TRBJ2-5
clone size: NA
CDR3 DNA: TGTGCCAGCAGGGGGACAGGGCATCAAGAGACCCAGTACTTC
CDR3 protein: CASRGTGHQETQYF

V gene: TRBV7-2
D gene: NA
J gene: TRBJ2-5
clone size: NA
CDR3 DNA: TGTGCCAGCAGCTATTTAGGCGGGGTAGGAGAGACCCAGTACTTC
CDR3 protein: CASSYLGGVGETQYF

V gene: TRBV6-2/TRBV6-3
D gene: TRBD2
J gene: TRBJ2-7
clone size: NA
CDR3 DNA: TGTGCCAGCAGTTACTCCACTAGCGGTTCCTTCTACGAGCAGTACTTC
CDR3 protein: CASSYSTSGSFYEQYF

V gene: TRBV4-1
D gene: TRBD2
J gene: TRBJ2-7
clone size: medium-sized
CDR3 DNA: TGCGCCAGCAGCTACCAGCGGGAGACGTCCTACGAGCAGTACTTC
CDR3 protein: CASSYQRETSYEQYF

V gene: TRBV19
D gene: NA
J gene: TRBJ1-1
clone size: NA
CDR3 DNA: TGTGCCAGTAGTAGGGGACTGTTGAACACTGAAGCTTTCTTT
CDR3 protein: CASSRGLLNTEAFF

V gene: TRBV28
D gene: TRBD2
J gene: TRBJ2-1
clone size: NA
CDR3 DNA: TGTGCCAGCAGTCTTAGCGGGATCTTAGGCAATGAGCAGTTCTTC
CDR3 protein: CASSLSGILGNEQFF

V gene: TRBV29-1
D gene: NA
J gene: TRBJ1-1
clone size: NA
CDR3 DNA: TGCAGCGTTGAAGTGCCAGGGCAGAACACTGAAGCTTTCTTT
CDR3 protein: CSVEVPGQNTEAFF

V gene: TRBV10-3
D gene: NA
J gene: TRBJ1-1
clone size: NA
CDR3 DNA: TGTGCCATCAGTACGGGGGGGAGGACTGAAGCTTTCTTT
CDR3 protein: CAISTGGRTEAFF

V gene: TRBV10-3
D gene: NA
J gene: TRBJ2-3
clone size: NA
CDR3 DNA: TGTGCCATCAGTCAGTCATCTAGCACAGATACGCAGTATTTT
CDR3 protein: CAISQSSSTDTQYF

V gene: TRBV5-6
D gene: NA
J gene: TRBJ1-3
clone size: NA
CDR3 DNA: TGTGCCAGCAGCTTGGCGGGGGGTGGAAGAAACACCATATATTTT
CDR3 protein: CASSLAGGGRNTIYF

V gene: TRBV18
D gene: TRBD1
J gene: TRBJ2-3
clone size: NA
CDR3 DNA: TGTGCCAGCTCACCAGGGACAGGGGGCTCCGGGACAGATACGCAGTATTTT
CDR3 protein: CASSPGTGGSGTDTQYF

V gene: TRBV19
D gene: TRBD1
J gene: TRBJ2-6
clone size: NA
CDR3 DNA: TGTGCCAGTAGTACCCCGGGACAGCCCTCTGGGGCCAACGTCCTGACTTTC
CDR3 protein: CASSTPGQPSGANVLTF

V gene: TRBV9
D gene: NA
J gene: TRBJ2-7
clone size: NA
CDR3 DNA: TGTGCCAGCAGCGTAGCTCCAGGGGTCGGTAACGAGCAGTACTTC
CDR3 protein: CASSVAPGVGNEQYF

V gene: TRBV6-2/TRBV6-3
D gene: TRBD1
J gene: TRBJ1-5
clone size: NA
CDR3 DNA: TGTGCCAGCAGCCTTGGGACAGGATACAATCAGCCCCAGCATTTT
CDR3 protein: CASSLGTGYNQPQHF